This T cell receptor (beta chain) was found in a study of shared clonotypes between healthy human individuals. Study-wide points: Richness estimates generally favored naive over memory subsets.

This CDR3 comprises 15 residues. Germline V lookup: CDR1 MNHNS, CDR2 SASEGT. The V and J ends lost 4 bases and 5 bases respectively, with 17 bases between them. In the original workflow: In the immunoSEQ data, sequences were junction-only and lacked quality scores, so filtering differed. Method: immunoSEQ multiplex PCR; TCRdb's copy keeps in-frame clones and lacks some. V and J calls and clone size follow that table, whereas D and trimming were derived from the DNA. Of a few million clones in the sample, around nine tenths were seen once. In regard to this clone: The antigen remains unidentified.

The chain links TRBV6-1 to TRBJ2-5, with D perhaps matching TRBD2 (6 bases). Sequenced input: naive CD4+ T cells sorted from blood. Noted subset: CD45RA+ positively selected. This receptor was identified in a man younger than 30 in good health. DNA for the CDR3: TGTGCCAGCAGTGTTGGGACTCACGCCCGGGAGACCCAGTACTTC. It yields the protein CASSVGTHARETQYF.